This T cell receptor (beta chain) was found in a study of identical twins. TCRdb re-analysed the 5' RACE reads in MiXCR, keeping a single row per CDR3 protein. The sample yields 640,000 or so distinct CDR3 sequences, roughly 6% seen once. This clonotype showed up just a few times. V shed 3 bases, J shed 8 bases, and the junction held 5 bases outside the gene matches. The CDR3 has 14 residues. CDR1 SGHTA and CDR2 FQGNSA come from the germline V gene. This chain joins TRBV7-2 and TRBJ1-4; TRBD1 aligns across 8 bases. The receptor was derived from a man aged 18 to 30 in good health. Material for sequencing was naive T cells sorted from blood. The CDR3 bases are TGTGCCAGCAGCTTCGGACAGGGAAGGGAAAAACTGTTTTTT. This gives the protein CASSFGQGREKLFF.